The present T cell receptor beta chain was sequenced within a study of blood T cell repertoires in COVID-19. Background on the study: Acute and convalescent COVID-19 samples came from the United States, Italy and Spain. The analysed material was cDNA or gDNA that came from T cells, B-cell-depleted T cells, or PBMCs.

Per the original methods: Amplifying reference gene primers gave estimates of nucleated cell counts. Measured with immunoSEQ multiplex PCR; TCRdb has only the in-frame clones, and not every one. V, J and clone size were drawn from that table, and D and trimming were deduced from the DNA. The profile shows roughly 250,000 clones, around nine tenths of them singletons. The V gene end was trimmed by 1 base and the J gene end by 6 bases; junction bases not matched to a gene: 7. The CDR3 contains 15 residues. Germline values: CDR1 SEHNR, CDR2 FQNEAQ (reference sequence). Sequenced sample: peripheral blood. This chain uses TRBV7-9 with TRBJ2-7; TRBD2 matches 9 bases. The receptor was isolated from a woman in her thirties or forties who had recovered from COVID-19. The CDR3 protein is CASSLDGGGAGEQYF. Here the CDR3 DNA reads TGTGCCAGCAGCTTAGATGGCGGGGGGGCCGGCGAGCAGTACTTC.